The rows below give T cell receptor beta chains drawn from one sample of a study of OX40 agonist ivuxolimab in advanced cancers. Sequencing used immunoSEQ multiplex PCR; TCRdb keeps in-frame clones, though not all of them. The profile shows under 100,000 clones, roughly 80% of them singletons. The sample consisted of CD4+ or CD8+ T cells sorted from blood, taken in a trial of the OX40 agonist ivuxolimab. The receptors here all came from an adult with an advanced solid tumor such as melanoma, head and neck, liver or kidney cancer. The CDR3 runs from the conserved cysteine through the conserved F or W. Fields, in order: D gene, clone size, V gene, J gene, CDR3 protein, CDR3 DNA. A D gene is named only where the DNA matches it firmly. Size values are once, few and many counts, or a class for expanded clones, and some rows have none.

d_call: -
clone_size: -
v_call: TRBV6-5
j_call: TRBJ2-6
cdr3_aa: CASSYAASGANVLTF
cdr3_nt: TGTGCCAGCAGTTATGCGGCGTCTGGGGCCAACGTCCTGACTTTC

d_call: TRBD2
clone_size: -
v_call: TRBV30
j_call: TRBJ2-1
cdr3_aa: CAWSPGLAGGNEQFF
cdr3_nt: TGTGCCTGGAGCCCGGGACTAGCGGGAGGAAATGAGCAGTTCTTC

d_call: -
clone_size: -
v_call: TRBV7-2
j_call: TRBJ2-7
cdr3_aa: CASSLSQGITYEQYF
cdr3_nt: TGTGCCAGCAGCTTAAGCCAGGGGATTACATACGAGCAGTACTTC

d_call: TRBD1
clone_size: once
v_call: TRBV7-3
j_call: TRBJ2-1
cdr3_aa: CASSLVQGVGDEQFF
cdr3_nt: TGTGCCAGCAGCTTAGTGCAGGGGGTTGGGGATGAGCAGTTCTTC

d_call: -
clone_size: -
v_call: TRBV6-1
j_call: TRBJ1-1
cdr3_aa: CASSGNRAGAFF
cdr3_nt: TGTGCCAGCAGTGGTAACAGGGCGGGAGCTTTCTTT

d_call: -
clone_size: -
v_call: TRBV2
j_call: TRBJ1-4
cdr3_aa: CASGGMSGKLFF
cdr3_nt: TGTGCCTCTGGGGGGATGTCGGGAAAACTGTTTTTT

d_call: -
clone_size: -
v_call: TRBV5-1
j_call: TRBJ2-7
cdr3_aa: CASSLMASHRGEQYF
cdr3_nt: TGCGCCAGCAGCTTGATGGCGTCCCACCGGGGGGAGCAGTACTTC

d_call: -
clone_size: -
v_call: TRBV10-3
j_call: TRBJ1-2
cdr3_aa: CAISLPGDYGYTF
cdr3_nt: TGTGCCATCAGCCTACCCGGGGACTATGGCTACACCTTC

d_call: -
clone_size: -
v_call: TRBV28
j_call: TRBJ2-1
cdr3_aa: CASSPLSAMDYNEQFF
cdr3_nt: TGTGCCAGCAGCCCACTTAGCGCAATGGACTACAATGAGCAGTTCTTC

d_call: -
clone_size: -
v_call: TRBV18
j_call: TRBJ2-1
cdr3_aa: CASSPVAYGGEVGNEQFF
cdr3_nt: TGTGCCAGCTCACCGGTTGCTTATGGGGGAGAGGTGGGCAATGAGCAGTTCTTC

d_call: -
clone_size: few
v_call: TRBV18
j_call: TRBJ1-3
cdr3_aa: CASSPENGGTIYF
cdr3_nt: TGTGCCAGCTCACCAGAAAACGGTGGCACCATATATTTT

d_call: -
clone_size: -
v_call: TRBV7-2
j_call: TRBJ2-3
cdr3_aa: CASSLMGTDTQYF
cdr3_nt: TGTGCCAGCAGCTTAATGGGCACAGATACGCAGTATTTT

d_call: TRBD2
clone_size: once
v_call: TRBV7-2
j_call: TRBJ2-5
cdr3_aa: CASSSGTSGILGQETQYF
cdr3_nt: TGTGCCAGCAGCTCCGGGACTAGCGGGATATTAGGGCAAGAGACCCAGTACTTC

d_call: -
clone_size: -
v_call: TRBV5-1
j_call: TRBJ1-3
cdr3_aa: CASSLDEGGSVNTIYF
cdr3_nt: TGCGCCAGCAGCTTGGATGAAGGGGGTTCCGTAAACACCATATATTTT

d_call: -
clone_size: -
v_call: TRBV7-9
j_call: TRBJ2-2
cdr3_aa: CASSPALNTGELFF
cdr3_nt: TGTGCCAGCAGCCCCGCGTTGAACACCGGGGAGCTGTTTTTT

d_call: -
clone_size: once
v_call: TRBV5-1
j_call: TRBJ2-1
cdr3_aa: CASSGGLWSSATEQFF
cdr3_nt: TGCGCCAGCAGCGGGGGACTTTGGAGCAGCGCCACAGAGCAGTTCTTC

d_call: -
clone_size: -
v_call: TRBV11-3
j_call: TRBJ2-1
cdr3_aa: CASSIRPQWQNYNEQFF
cdr3_nt: TGTGCCAGCAGCATTAGACCCCAATGGCAGAACTACAATGAGCAGTTCTTC

d_call: TRBD1
clone_size: once
v_call: TRBV27
j_call: TRBJ2-7
cdr3_aa: CASSLMDRGYEQYF
cdr3_nt: TGTGCCAGCAGTTTAATGGACAGGGGATACGAGCAGTACTTC

d_call: -
clone_size: -
v_call: TRBV20-1
j_call: TRBJ1-1
cdr3_aa: CSAAYTEAFF
cdr3_nt: TGCAGTGCCGCTTACACTGAAGCTTTCTTT

d_call: -
clone_size: -
v_call: TRBV19
j_call: TRBJ1-1
cdr3_aa: CASHVTRPTNTEAFF
cdr3_nt: TGTGCCAGTCATGTCACCAGACCCACGAACACTGAAGCTTTCTTT

d_call: TRBD2
clone_size: few
v_call: TRBV27
j_call: TRBJ2-1
cdr3_aa: CASTPERGFYNEQFF
cdr3_nt: TGTGCCAGCACCCCCGAGCGGGGATTTTACAATGAGCAGTTCTTC

d_call: TRBD1
clone_size: -
v_call: TRBV7-2
j_call: TRBJ1-5
cdr3_aa: CASSPRGQGNQPQHF
cdr3_nt: TGTGCCAGCAGCCCCAGGGGGCAGGGCAATCAGCCCCAGCATTTT

d_call: -
clone_size: -
v_call: TRBV6-1
j_call: TRBJ1-2
cdr3_aa: CASSGTKAGYTF
cdr3_nt: TGTGCCAGCAGTGGCACAAAGGCTGGCTACACCTTC

d_call: TRBD1
clone_size: few
v_call: TRBV19
j_call: TRBJ1-5
cdr3_aa: CASRQGAQPQHF
cdr3_nt: TGTGCCAGTCGACAGGGGGCTCAGCCCCAGCATTTT

d_call: -
clone_size: -
v_call: TRBV5-1
j_call: TRBJ2-3
cdr3_aa: CASSPDSTSTDTQYF
cdr3_nt: TGCGCCAGCAGCCCGGACAGTACTAGCACAGATACGCAGTATTTT

d_call: -
clone_size: -
v_call: TRBV21-1
j_call: TRBJ1-1
cdr3_aa: CASSKDRDTEAFF
cdr3_nt: TGTGCCAGCAGCAAAGACAGGGACACTGAAGCTTTCTTT